This passage covers 10 T cell receptor beta chains from one sample sequenced in a study of response to subunit inactivated influenza vaccine. TCRdb independently ran MiXCR on the RT-PCR reads; one entry per CDR3 protein. The table includes 500,000 to 600,000 distinct CDR3 sequences, 10% to 15% detected once. The input for sequencing was PBMCs from blood, taken roughly 47 days after vaccination. The receptors were sampled from a man in his forties or fifties who received an inactivated influenza vaccine.

The rearrangement joins TRBV7-6 to TRBJ1-5; D remains unclear. Looked up from germline, CDR1 is SGHVS and CDR2 is FNYEAQ. With 8 bases removed from V and 3 bases from J, the gap between germline ends came to 23 bases. The CDR3 contains 17 residues. The CDR3 coding sequence is TGTGCCAGCGCCATCCGGGTGGTTGAGGAGGCCAATCAGCCCCAGCATTTT. Encoded protein: CASAIRVVEEANQPQHF. The complete variable domain, with remaining parts taken from reference TRBV7-6 and TRBJ1-5, reads GAGVSQSPRYKVTKRGQDVALRCDPISGHVSLYWYRQALGQGPEFLTYFNYEAQQDKSGLPNDRFSAERPEGSISTLTIQRTEQRDSAMYRCASAIRVVEEANQPQHFGDGTRLSIL.

This clonotype was recorded a few times. The rearrangement uses TRBV6-1 and TRBJ2-7; a possible D gene is TRBD1 (6 bases). This CDR3 has 12 residues. Germline CDR1 reads MNHNS; CDR2 reads SASEGT. V lost 6 bases and J lost 2, with 8 bases in between. CDR3 sequence reads: CASRDSAYEQYF. The DNA of the CDR3 is TGTGCCAGCAGGGACAGTGCCTACGAGCAGTACTTC.

CDR3 nucleotide sequence: TGCGCCAGCAGCATTAGCGGGAGACGCTACGAGCAGTACTTC. Its protein is CASSISGRRYEQYF. The V call is TRBV5-1, the J call TRBJ2-7, with 9 bases aligning to TRBD2. With 4 bases clipped from V and 3 bases from J, the junction kept 5 bases outside the gene matches. Germline V gene lookup returns CDR1 SGHRS and CDR2 YFSETQ. The length of the CDR3 is 14 residues.

This clonotype was recorded a few times. V usage is TRBV7-2 and J usage is TRBJ2-5; a possible D gene is TRBD2 (5 bases). Germline CDR1 is SGHTA and CDR2 is FQGNSA. V lost 5 bases, J lost 1 base, and 14 bases lay in between. There are 15 residues in the CDR3. For the CDR3, the DNA is TGTGCCAGCAGCGTGGGCCCTCGGGGCCAAGAGACCCAGTACTTC. It codes for CASSVGPRGQETQYF.

This clonotype has more than one count but fewer than ten. This chain links TRBV4-2 with TRBJ2-1; 8 bases fit TRBD2. The CDR3 contains 18 residues. V dropped 0 bases and J dropped 2; count of bases not matched to a gene: 9. CDR1 is LGHNA and CDR2 is YNFKEQ in the germline V gene. The DNA for the CDR3 is TGTGCCAGCAGCCAAGAGGGGGCCGGGACTAGGCCCTACAATGAGCAGTTCTTC. Encoded protein: CASSQEGAGTRPYNEQFF.

V usage is TRBV20-1 and J usage is TRBJ2-5; a possible D gene is TRBD2 (6 bases). V shed 5 bases and J shed 8 bases, with 18 bases lying between them. The length of the CDR3 is 13 residues. From germline, CDR1 is DFQATT and CDR2 SNEGSKA (reference sequence). CDR3 nucleotides: TGCAGTGCTCCCGGGGGTTCGGTGGTTACCCAGTACTTC. Protein: CSAPGGSVVTQYF.

The chain carries TRBV7-2 and TRBJ1-2, with D perhaps TRBD1 (5 bases). V lost 5 bases and J 4 bases, leaving 11 bases between the germline ends. This CDR3 region has 13 residues. Germline values: CDR1 SGHTA, CDR2 FQGNSA. The CDR3 sequence: CASSPTEPYGYTF. Written as DNA, the CDR3 is TGTGCCAGCAGCCCGACAGAACCCTATGGCTACACCTTC.

This clonotype came up a few times. This rearrangement joins TRBV7-8 to TRBJ2-7; 10 bases are a match to TRBD1. Germline CDR1 SGHVS, CDR2 FQNEAQ. The CDR3 runs 16 residues. V shed 1 base, J shed 3 bases, and the junction held 6 bases outside the gene matches. The CDR3 is CASSLVTGQGVYEQYF. The CDR3 DNA sequence: TGTGCCAGCAGCTTAGTTACCGGACAGGGGGTCTACGAGCAGTACTTC.

The chain carries TRBV20-1 and TRBJ1-1, with D maybe TRBD1 (5 bases). Deletions cut 6 bases from V and 1 base from J, with 12 bases between. CDR3 size: 13 residues. In germline, CDR1 is DFQATT, CDR2 SNEGSKA (reference sequence). The CDR3 region has the DNA TGCAGTGCCAAAGAGGGGTCGAACACTGAAGCTTTCTTT. It encodes CSAKEGSNTEAFF.

The V and J genes are TRBV24-1 and TRBJ2-4, with D perhaps TRBD1 (6 bases). The V gene lost 2 bases and the J gene lost 0 bases, with 19 bases spanning the gap. Germline lookup yields CDR1 KGHDR and CDR2 SFDVKD. The CDR3 contains 19 residues. The CDR3: CATSDSDRIRPLAKNIQYF. In DNA, the CDR3 is TGTGCCACCAGTGATTCGGACAGAATACGTCCTCTAGCCAAAAACATTCAGTACTTC.